These T cell receptor beta chains were read from a single sample in a study of CD8 T cells in ankylosing spondylitis. TCRdb itself ran the 5' RACE reads through MiXCR, one entry per CDR3 protein. The sample has roughly 140,000 distinct CDR3 sequences; 40% to 50% are singletons. The sequenced sample was synovial fluid, either unsorted or a sorted T cell fraction (not recorded which). The receptors were gathered from a male donor with ankylosing spondylitis. Both conserved end residues are part of each CDR3. Rows may omit the clone size; those that give it use once, few, many or a size class.

V,size,J,CDR3
TRBV20-1,-,TRBJ2-1,CSAPSSGRDYNEQFF
TRBV5-5,-,TRBJ2-1,CASSLAGSGSGGEQFF
TRBV29-1,-,TRBJ1-2,CSAARGQGFGYTF
TRBV4-1,-,TRBJ1-2,CASSQTVYHGYTF
TRBV7-2,-,TRBJ2-3,CASSLYLAGITDTQYF
TRBV5-1,few,TRBJ1-1,CASSLEGAHTEAFF
TRBV5-1,-,TRBJ1-2,CASGRTRLRYGYTF
TRBV7-8,few,TRBJ1-1,CASSRQGLHTEAFF
TRBV27,few,TRBJ2-7,CASSFETSGTEQYF
TRBV5-5,-,TRBJ2-2,CASSFLAGITGELFF
TRBV29-1,-,TRBJ2-4,CSVEGGLAGEAKNIQYF
TRBV6-1,-,TRBJ1-4,CASSLQDGSNEKLFF
TRBV6-2/TRBV6-3,-,TRBJ1-5,CASSYSLWDREWSSNQPQHF
TRBV5-1,-,TRBJ2-1,CASSFTSWNEQFF
TRBV20-1,few,TRBJ2-3,CSAKGTSGDTDTQYF
TRBV28,few,TRBJ1-2,CASSPPTGGAHYGYTF
TRBV11-2,-,TRBJ1-2,CASSLDWGVYSPRYGYTF
TRBV15,-,TRBJ2-3,CATSSPRVWRVDTQYF
TRBV2,few,TRBJ2-2,CASSTVQGTVNTGELFF
TRBV30,-,TRBJ2-2,CAWSPTGSGELFF
TRBV11-2,-,TRBJ1-1,CASSSRGQPTEAFF
TRBV28,-,TRBJ2-7,CASSFRMGSSYEQYF